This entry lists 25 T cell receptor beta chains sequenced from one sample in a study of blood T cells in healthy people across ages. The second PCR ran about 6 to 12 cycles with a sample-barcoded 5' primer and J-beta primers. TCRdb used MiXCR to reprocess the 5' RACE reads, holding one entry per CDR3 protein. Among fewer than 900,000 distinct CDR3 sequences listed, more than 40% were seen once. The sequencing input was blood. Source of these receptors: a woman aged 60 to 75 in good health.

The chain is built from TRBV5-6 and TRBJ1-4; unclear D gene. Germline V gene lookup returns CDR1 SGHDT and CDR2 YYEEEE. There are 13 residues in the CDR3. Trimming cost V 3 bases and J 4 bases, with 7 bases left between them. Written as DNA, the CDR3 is TGTGCCAGCAGCTCGCTCATTAATGAAAAACTGTTTTTT. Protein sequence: CASSSLINEKLFF.

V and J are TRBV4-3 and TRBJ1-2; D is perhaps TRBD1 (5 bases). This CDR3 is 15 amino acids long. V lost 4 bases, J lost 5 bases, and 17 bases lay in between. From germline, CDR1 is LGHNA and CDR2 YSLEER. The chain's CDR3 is CASSLLSGGSYGYTF. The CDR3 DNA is TGCGCCAGCAGCCTTTTATCCGGGGGTTCTTATGGCTACACCTTC.

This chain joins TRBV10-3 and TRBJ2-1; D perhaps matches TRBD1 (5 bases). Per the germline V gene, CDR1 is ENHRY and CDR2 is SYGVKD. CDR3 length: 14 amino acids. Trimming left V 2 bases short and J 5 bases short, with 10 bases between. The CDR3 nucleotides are TGTGCCATCAGTGAGAGGGGCGACGACAATGAGCAGTTCTTC. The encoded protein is CAISERGDDNEQFF.

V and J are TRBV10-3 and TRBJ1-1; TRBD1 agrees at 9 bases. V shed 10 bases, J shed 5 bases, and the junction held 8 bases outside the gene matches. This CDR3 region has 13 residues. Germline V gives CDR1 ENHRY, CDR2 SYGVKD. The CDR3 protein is CANRDRAGTEAFF. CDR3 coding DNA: TGTGCCAACCGGGACAGGGCAGGGACTGAAGCTTTCTTT.

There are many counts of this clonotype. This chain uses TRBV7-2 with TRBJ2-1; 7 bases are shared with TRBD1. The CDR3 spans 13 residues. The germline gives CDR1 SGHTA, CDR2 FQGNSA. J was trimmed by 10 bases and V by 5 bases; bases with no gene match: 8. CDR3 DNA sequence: TGTGCCAGCAGCCCTAACAGGGGTGGGGAGCAGTTCTTC. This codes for CASSPNRGGEQFF.

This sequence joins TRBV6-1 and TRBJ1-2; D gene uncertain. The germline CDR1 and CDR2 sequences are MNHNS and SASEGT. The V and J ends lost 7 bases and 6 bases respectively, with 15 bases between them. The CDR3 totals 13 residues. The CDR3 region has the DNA TGTGCCAGCATCACGACTTCGGGTGATGGCTACACCTTC. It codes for CASITTSGDGYTF.

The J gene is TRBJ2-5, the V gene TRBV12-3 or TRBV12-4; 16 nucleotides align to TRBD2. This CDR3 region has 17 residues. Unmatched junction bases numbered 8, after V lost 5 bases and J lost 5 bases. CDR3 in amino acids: CASSAGTSGRVAETQYF. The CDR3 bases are TGTGCCAGCAGTGCCGGGACTAGCGGGAGGGTGGCGGAGACCCAGTACTTC.

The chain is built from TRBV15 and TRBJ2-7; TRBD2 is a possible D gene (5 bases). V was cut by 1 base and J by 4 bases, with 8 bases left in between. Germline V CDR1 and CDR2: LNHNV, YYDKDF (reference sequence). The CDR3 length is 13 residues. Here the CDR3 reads CATSRGRGYEQYF. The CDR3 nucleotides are TGTGCCACCAGCAGAGGCCGGGGTTACGAGCAGTACTTC.

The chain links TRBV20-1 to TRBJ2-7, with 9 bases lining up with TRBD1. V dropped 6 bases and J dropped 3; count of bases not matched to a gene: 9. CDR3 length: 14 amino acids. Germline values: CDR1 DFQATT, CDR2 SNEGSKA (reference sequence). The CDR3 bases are TGCAGTGCGACACGGACAGGGGTTCGCTACGAGCAGTACTTC. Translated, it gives CSATRTGVRYEQYF.

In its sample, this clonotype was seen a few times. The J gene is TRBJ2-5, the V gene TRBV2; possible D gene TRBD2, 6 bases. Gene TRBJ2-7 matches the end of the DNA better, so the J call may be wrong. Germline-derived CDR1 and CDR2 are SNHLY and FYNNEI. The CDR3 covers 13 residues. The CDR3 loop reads CASQRRGIDEQYF. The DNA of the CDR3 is TGTGCCAGCCAGAGACGGGGGATCGACGAGCAGTACTTC.

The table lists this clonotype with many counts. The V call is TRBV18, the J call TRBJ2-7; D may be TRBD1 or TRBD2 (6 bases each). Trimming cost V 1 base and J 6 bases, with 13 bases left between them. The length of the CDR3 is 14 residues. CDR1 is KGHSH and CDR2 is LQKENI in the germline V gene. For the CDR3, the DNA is TGTGCCAGCTCACCACGTTCCGGGGGCGGCGAGCAGTACTTC. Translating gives CASSPRSGGGEQYF.

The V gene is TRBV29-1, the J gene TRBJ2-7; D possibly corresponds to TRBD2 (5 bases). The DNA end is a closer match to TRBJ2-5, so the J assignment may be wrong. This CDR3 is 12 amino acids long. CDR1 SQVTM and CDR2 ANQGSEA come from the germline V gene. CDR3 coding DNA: TGCAGCGTTAGCGGCCTAGAAGAGACCCAGTACTTC. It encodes CSVSGLEETQYF.

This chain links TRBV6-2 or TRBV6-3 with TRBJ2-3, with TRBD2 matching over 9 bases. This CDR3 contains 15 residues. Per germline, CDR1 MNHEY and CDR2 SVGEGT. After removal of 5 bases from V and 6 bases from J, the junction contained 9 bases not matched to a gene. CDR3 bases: TGTGCCAGCAGTAAGCATGGGACTAGCCACGATACGCAGTATTTT. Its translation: CASSKHGTSHDTQYF.

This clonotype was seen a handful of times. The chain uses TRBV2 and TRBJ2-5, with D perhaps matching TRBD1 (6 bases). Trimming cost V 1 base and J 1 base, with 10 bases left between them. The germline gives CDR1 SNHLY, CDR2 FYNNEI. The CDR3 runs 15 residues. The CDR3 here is CASSEDRVSQETQYF. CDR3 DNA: TGTGCCAGCAGTGAAGACAGGGTGAGCCAAGAGACCCAGTACTTC.

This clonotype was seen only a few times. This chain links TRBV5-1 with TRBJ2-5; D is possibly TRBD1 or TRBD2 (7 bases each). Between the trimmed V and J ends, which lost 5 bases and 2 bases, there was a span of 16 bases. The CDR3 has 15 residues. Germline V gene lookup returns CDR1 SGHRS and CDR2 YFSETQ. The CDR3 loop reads CASRSRGDSQETQYF. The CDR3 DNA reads TGCGCCAGCAGATCACGGGGGGACAGTCAAGAGACCCAGTACTTC.

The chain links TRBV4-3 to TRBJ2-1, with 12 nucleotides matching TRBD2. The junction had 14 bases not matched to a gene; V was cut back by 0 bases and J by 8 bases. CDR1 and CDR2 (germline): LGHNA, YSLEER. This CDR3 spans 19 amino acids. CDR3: CASSQDVPASSGRVDEQFF. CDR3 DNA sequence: TGCGCCAGCAGCCAAGATGTTCCGGCCTCTAGCGGGAGGGTCGATGAGCAGTTCTTC.

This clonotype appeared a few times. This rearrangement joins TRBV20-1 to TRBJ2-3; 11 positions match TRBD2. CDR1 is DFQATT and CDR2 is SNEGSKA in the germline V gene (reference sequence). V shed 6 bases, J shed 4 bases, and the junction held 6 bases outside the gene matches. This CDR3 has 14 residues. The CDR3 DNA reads TGCAGTGCGGCTAGCGGGAGGAGCTCAGATACGCAGTATTTT. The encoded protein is CSAASGRSSDTQYF.

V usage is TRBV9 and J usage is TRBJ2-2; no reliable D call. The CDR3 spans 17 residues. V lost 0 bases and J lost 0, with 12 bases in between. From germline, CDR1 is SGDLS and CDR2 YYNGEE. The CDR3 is CASSVARTEPNTGELFF. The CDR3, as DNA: TGTGCCAGCAGCGTAGCCCGGACGGAACCGAACACCGGGGAGCTGTTTTTT.

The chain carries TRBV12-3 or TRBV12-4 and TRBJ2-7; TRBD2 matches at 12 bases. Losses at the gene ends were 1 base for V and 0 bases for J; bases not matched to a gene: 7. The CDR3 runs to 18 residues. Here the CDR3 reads CASSLGLAGEQLSYEQYF. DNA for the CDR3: TGTGCCAGCAGTTTAGGACTAGCGGGAGAGCAACTCTCCTACGAGCAGTACTTC.

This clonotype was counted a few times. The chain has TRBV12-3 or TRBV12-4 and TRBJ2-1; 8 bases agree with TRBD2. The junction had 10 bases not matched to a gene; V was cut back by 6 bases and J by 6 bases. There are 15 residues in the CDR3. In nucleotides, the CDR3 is TGTGCCAGCAGACGCCCGGAACTAGCGGCCAATGAGCAGTTCTTC. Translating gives CASRRPELAANEQFF.

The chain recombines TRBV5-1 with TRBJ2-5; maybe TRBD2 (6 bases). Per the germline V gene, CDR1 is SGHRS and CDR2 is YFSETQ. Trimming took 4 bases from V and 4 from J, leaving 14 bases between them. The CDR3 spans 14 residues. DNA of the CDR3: TGCGCCAGCAGCCGCGTGACTAGGCGAGAGACCCAGTACTTC. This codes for CASSRVTRRETQYF.

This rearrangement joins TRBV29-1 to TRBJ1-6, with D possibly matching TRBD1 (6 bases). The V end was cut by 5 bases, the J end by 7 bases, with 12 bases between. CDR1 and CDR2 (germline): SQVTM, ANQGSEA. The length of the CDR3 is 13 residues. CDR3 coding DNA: TGCAGCGTTCGGGACACAGAGAATTCACCCCTCCACTTT. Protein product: CSVRDTENSPLHF. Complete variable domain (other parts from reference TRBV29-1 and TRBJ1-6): SAVISQKPSRDICQRGTSLTIQCQVDSQVTMMFWYRQQPGQSLTLIATANQGSEATYESGFVIDKFPISRPNLTFSTLTVSNMSPEDSSIYLCSVRDTENSPLHFGNGTRLTVT.

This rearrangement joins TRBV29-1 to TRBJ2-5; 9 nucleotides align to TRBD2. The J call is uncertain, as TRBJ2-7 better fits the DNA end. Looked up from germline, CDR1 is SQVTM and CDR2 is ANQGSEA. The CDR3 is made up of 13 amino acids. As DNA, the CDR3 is TGCAGCGTTGAAGGGCTAGCGGGGCACGAGCAGTACTTC. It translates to CSVEGLAGHEQYF.

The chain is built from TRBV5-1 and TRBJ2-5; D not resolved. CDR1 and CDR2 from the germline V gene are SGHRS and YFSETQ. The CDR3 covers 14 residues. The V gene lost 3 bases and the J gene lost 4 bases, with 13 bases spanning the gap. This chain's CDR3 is CASSSWGRRETQYF. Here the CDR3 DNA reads TGCGCCAGCAGCTCCTGGGGAAGGCGAGAGACCCAGTACTTC.

The CDR3 loop reads CSARAQGNIQYF. CDR3 coding DNA: TGCAGTGCTAGAGCCCAGGGAAACATTCAGTACTTC. The chain links TRBV20-1 to TRBJ2-4, with D possibly TRBD1 on 5 matching bases. This CDR3 is 12 amino acids long. The germline V gene encodes CDR1 DFQATT and CDR2 SNEGSKA (reference sequence). Trimming took off 1 base at V and 6 bases at J, with 7 bases between the two ends.